The T cell receptor beta chain under discussion was sequenced for a study of siplizumab effects on memory and regulatory T cells. TCRdb's table, derived via immunoSEQ multiplex PCR, lists solely in-frame clones and lacks some. The table has approximately 100,000 clones, around 94% seen once; the top ten hold 0.55% to 0.65%. Germline assignment: CDR1 WSHSY and CDR2 SAAADI. Trimming took off 4 bases at V and 3 bases at J, with 2 bases between the two ends. This CDR3 has 11 residues. The V and J genes are TRBV10-2 and TRBJ2-3; D gene unclear. Sequencing was done on a sample of Tregs sorted from blood. This sequence was found in a human donor in good health. The CDR3 loop reads CASSVTDTQYF. In nucleotides, the CDR3 is TGCGCCAGCAGTGTGACAGATACGCAGTATTTT.